This T cell receptor (beta chain) was recovered during a study of naive and memory T cell subsets. General study findings and limits: Naive repertoires, especially CD8, held a few larger clonotypes, possibly memory cells re-expressing CD45RA. Clonotypes here are unpaired alpha or beta chain sequences.

A note on this clonotype: The antigen is not known.

Two oligonucleotides, mixed equimolar, formed the beta constant-region primer covering TRBC1 and TRBC2. The ligated cDNA underwent four PCR rounds using SP2 and nested alpha and beta constant-region primers. MiXCR was run by TCRdb on the UMI-ligation and nested PCR reads, yielding one entry per CDR3 protein. The table lists 90,000 to 120,000 distinct CDR3 sequences, more than 12% of them singletons. This sequence was found in a human donor in good health. Specimen: naive CD8+ T cells from blood.

The chain's CDR3 is CASSTTLGAGANQPQHF. CDR3 nucleotides: TGTGCCAGCAGCACCACGTTAGGAGCAGGGGCCAATCAGCCCCAGCATTTT. This chain connects TRBV7-9 to TRBJ1-5; tentative D call: TRBD1 (6 bases). Germline CDR1 is SEHNR and CDR2 is FQNEAQ (reference sequence). V dropped 5 bases and J dropped 3 bases, with 20 bases sitting between them. This CDR3 region has 17 residues.